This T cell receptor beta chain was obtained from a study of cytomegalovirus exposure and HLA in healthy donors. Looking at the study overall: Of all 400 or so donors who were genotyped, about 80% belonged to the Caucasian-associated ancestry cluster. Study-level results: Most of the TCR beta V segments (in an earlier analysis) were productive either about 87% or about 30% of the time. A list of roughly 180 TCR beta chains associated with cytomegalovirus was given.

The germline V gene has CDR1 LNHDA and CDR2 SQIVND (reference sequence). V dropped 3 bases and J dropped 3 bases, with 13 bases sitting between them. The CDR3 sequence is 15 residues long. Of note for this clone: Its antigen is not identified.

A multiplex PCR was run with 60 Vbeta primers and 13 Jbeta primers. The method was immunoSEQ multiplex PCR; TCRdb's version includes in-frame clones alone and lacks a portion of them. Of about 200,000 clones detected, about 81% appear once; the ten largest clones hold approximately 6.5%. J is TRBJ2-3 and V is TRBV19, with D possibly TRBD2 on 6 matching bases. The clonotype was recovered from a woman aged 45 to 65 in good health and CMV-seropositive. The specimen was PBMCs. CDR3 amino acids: CASSMGQGGTDTQYF. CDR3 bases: TGTGCCAGTAGTATGGGTCAGGGAGGTACAGATACGCAGTATTTT.